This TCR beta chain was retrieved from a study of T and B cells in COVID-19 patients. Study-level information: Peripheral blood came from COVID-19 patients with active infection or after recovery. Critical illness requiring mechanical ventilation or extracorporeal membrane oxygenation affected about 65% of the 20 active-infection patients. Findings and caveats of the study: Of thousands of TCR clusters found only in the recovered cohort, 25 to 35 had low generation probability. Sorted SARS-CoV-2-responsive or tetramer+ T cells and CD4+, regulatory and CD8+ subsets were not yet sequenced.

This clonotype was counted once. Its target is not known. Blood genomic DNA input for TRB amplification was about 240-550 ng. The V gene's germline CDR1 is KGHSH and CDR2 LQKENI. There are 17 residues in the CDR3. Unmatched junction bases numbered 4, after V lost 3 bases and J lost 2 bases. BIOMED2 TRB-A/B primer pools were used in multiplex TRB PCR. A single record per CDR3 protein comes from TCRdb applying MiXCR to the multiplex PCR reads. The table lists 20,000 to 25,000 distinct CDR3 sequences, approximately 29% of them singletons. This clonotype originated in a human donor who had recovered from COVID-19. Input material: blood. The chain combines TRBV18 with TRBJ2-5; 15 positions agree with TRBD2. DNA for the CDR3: TGTGCCAGCTCACCGGGGACTAGCGGGGGGACTCAAGAGACCCAGTACTTC. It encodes CASSPGTSGGTQETQYF.